This T cell receptor (beta chain) was found in a study of T cell responses to AZD1222 COVID-19 vaccine. This CDR3 contains 15 residues. The germline V gene has CDR1 KGHDR and CDR2 SFDVKD. Trimming shortened V by 4 bases and J by 8 bases, and 19 bases separated the two germline ends. This table comes from immunoSEQ multiplex PCR, and its TCRdb copy is limited to in-frame clones, with some not included. This sample has around 100,000 clones; more than 75% occur once, and the top ten carry approximately 16%. This clone was observed a handful of times. The sequence came from an adult in good health. V gene TRBV24-1 combines with J gene TRBJ1-2; D uncertain. Sequencing used peripheral blood, obtained on day 0 of AZD1222 vaccination. The CDR3 reads CATSEVGGGGRGYTF. In nucleotides, the CDR3 is TGTGCCACCAGTGAGGTCGGAGGCGGAGGTCGCGGCTACACCTTC.